These 10 T cell receptor beta chains share one sample of origin, sequenced in a study of cytomegalovirus exposure and HLA in healthy donors. Clones were sequenced by immunoSEQ multiplex PCR, and TCRdb holds only the in-frame ones, with some missing. The profile shows 60,000 or so clones, roughly nine tenths of them singletons. The sequenced material came from PBMCs. The receptor source for this set is a woman between 18 and 30 years old in good health and CMV-seronegative.

The CDR3 DNA reads TGTGCCTGGAGTGTACAGCTAGGGACAGGGAATGAAAAACTGTTTTTT. This codes for CAWSVQLGTGNEKLFF. V gene TRBV30 combines with J gene TRBJ1-4, with 9 bases fitting TRBD1. The CDR3 is 16 residues long. V was pared by 0 bases and J by 5 bases, with 7 bases of the junction left unmatched. Germline V CDR1 and CDR2: GTSNPN, SVGIG (reference sequence).

This chain uses TRBV7-3 with TRBJ1-1; 9 bases match TRBD1. V lost 5 bases to trimming and J lost 1 base; unmatched junction nucleotides: 2. This CDR3 region has 14 residues. CDR1 and CDR2 (germline): SGHTA, FQGTGA. The DNA of the CDR3 is TGTGCCAGCAGCCAGACAGGGGGGAACACTGAAGCTTTCTTT. Encoded protein: CASSQTGGNTEAFF.

The rearrangement joins TRBV30 to TRBJ2-1; 8 positions match TRBD2. This CDR3 contains 10 residues. CDR1 and CDR2 from the germline V gene are GTSNPN and SVGIG (reference sequence). Trimming at V came to 5 bases and at J to 9 bases, leaving 0 bases not matched to a gene. The CDR3 DNA sequence: TGTGCCTGGGGACTAGCTGAGCAGTTCTTC. As protein: CAWGLAEQFF.

The genes are TRBV28 and TRBJ1-1; D gene uncertain. V was shortened by 2 bases and J by 1 base, with 8 bases between the two germline ends. Germline CDR1 reads MDHEN; CDR2 reads SYDVKM. CDR3 size: 14 residues. This CDR3 is CASSLSEGNTEAFF. Here the CDR3 DNA reads TGTGCCAGCAGTTTAAGTGAGGGGAACACTGAAGCTTTCTTT.

The chain couples TRBV10-3 to TRBJ1-1; D ambiguous. With 3 bases removed from V and 1 base from J, the gap between germline ends came to 12 bases. The CDR3 runs 15 residues. In germline, CDR1 is ENHRY, CDR2 SYGVKD. CDR3 amino acids: CAISDGGTQNTEAFF. The CDR3 coding sequence is TGTGCCATCAGTGATGGAGGCACACAGAACACTGAAGCTTTCTTT.

The V call is TRBV6-1, the J call TRBJ1-2; a possible D gene is TRBD1 (5 bases). The CDR3 extends over 15 amino acids. Trimming left V 6 bases short and J 4 bases short, with 18 bases between. Germline lookup yields CDR1 MNHNS and CDR2 SASEGT. The CDR3 spells CASSPSRGVLYGYTF. As DNA, the CDR3 is TGTGCCAGCAGCCCCAGCCGGGGGGTACTCTATGGCTACACCTTC.

V is TRBV20-1 and J is TRBJ2-1; D uncertain. Trimming removed 4 bases at V and 5 bases at J, with 3 bases between. The CDR3 is made up of 10 amino acids. Germline V lookup: CDR1 DFQATT, CDR2 SNEGSKA (reference sequence). CDR3 protein: CSATDNEQFF. Written as DNA, the CDR3 is TGCAGTGCTACCGACAATGAGCAGTTCTTC.

The V call is TRBV6-5, the J call TRBJ2-2; D is unresolved. V lost 10 bases, J lost 6 bases, and 12 bases lay in between. The V gene's germline CDR1 is MNHEY and CDR2 SVGAGI. The CDR3 extends over 12 amino acids. CDR3 nucleotides: TGTGCCACCAAACCACGGTCCGGGGAGCTGTTTTTT. Its protein is CATKPRSGELFF.

The genes are TRBV6-1 and TRBJ2-7; D ambiguous. The germline gives CDR1 MNHNS, CDR2 SASEGT. The length of the CDR3 is 10 residues. The V gene lost 6 bases and the J gene lost 3 bases, with 3 bases spanning the gap. The CDR3 DNA reads as TGTGCCAGCAGCTACTACGAGCAGTACTTC. It is translated as CASSYYEQYF.

The rearrangement joins TRBV7-9 to TRBJ1-2; possible D gene TRBD1, 6 bases. The V gene lost 7 bases and the J gene lost 3 bases, with 18 bases spanning the gap. This CDR3 is built from 15 residues. The germline V gene has CDR1 SEHNR and CDR2 FQNEAQ (reference sequence). The CDR3 DNA reads TGTGCCAGCACCCATGTCCGGGACAAAGACTATGGCTACACCTTC. Translated: CASTHVRDKDYGYTF.